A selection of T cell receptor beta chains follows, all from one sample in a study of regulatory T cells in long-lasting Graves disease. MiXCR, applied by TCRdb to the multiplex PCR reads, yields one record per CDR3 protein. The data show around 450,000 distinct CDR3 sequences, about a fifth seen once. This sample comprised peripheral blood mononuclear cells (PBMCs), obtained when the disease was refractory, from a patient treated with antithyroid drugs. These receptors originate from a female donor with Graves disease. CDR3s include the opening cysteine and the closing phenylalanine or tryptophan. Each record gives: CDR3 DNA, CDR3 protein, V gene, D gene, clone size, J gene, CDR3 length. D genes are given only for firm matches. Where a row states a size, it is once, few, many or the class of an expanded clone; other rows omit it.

DNA: TGCAGTGCGACCGCAATCGGGGGGGTCTCCTACGAGCAGTACTTC
CDR3: CSATAIGGVSYEQYF
V: TRBV20-1
D: TRBD2
size: few
J: TRBJ2-7
length: 15

DNA: TGTGCCACCAGTGATTCGGGCAGGGGGCCCCAGCATTTT
CDR3: CATSDSGRGPQHF
V: TRBV24-1
D: .
size: few
J: TRBJ1-5
length: 13

DNA: TGTGCCAGTTGGGGAGGGGGCCGCGGAACTGAAGCTTTCTTT
CDR3: CASWGGGRGTEAFF
V: TRBV7-2
D: TRBD1
size: many
J: TRBJ1-1
length: 14

DNA: TGTGCCAGCAGTTTAATGGGCGTCGGTAACTCGGATACGCAGTATTTT
CDR3: CASSLMGVGNSDTQYF
V: TRBV28
D: .
size: .
J: TRBJ2-3
length: 16

DNA: TGTGCCAGCAGTGTTCTCAGACTCTACGAGCAGTACTTC
CDR3: CASSVLRLYEQYF
V: TRBV2
D: .
size: many
J: TRBJ2-7
length: 13

DNA: TGTGCCAGCAGCTTGTACCCGAACACTGAAGCTTTCTTT
CDR3: CASSLYPNTEAFF
V: TRBV7-9
D: .
size: many
J: TRBJ1-1
length: 13

DNA: TGTGCCACCAGCAGTCAAGGACACTACGAGCAGTACTTC
CDR3: CATSSQGHYEQYF
V: TRBV15
D: .
size: many
J: TRBJ2-7
length: 13

DNA: TGTGCCAGCAGCTCCTCGACAGGGGAAGAGACCCAGTACTTC
CDR3: CASSSSTGEETQYF
V: TRBV7-9
D: TRBD1
size: few
J: TRBJ2-5
length: 14

DNA: TGTGCCAGTAGTATCTCTCAGGGGTGGACTGAAGCTTTCTTT
CDR3: CASSISQGWTEAFF
V: TRBV19
D: .
size: .
J: TRBJ1-1
length: 14

DNA: TGTGCCAGCAGCCCCTTTCCATCCACCGGTTCCTACGAGCAGTACTTC
CDR3: CASSPFPSTGSYEQYF
V: TRBV7-2
D: .
size: .
J: TRBJ2-7
length: 16

DNA: TGTGCCAGCAGCACCCGGGGGGCGGCTAATGAAAAACTGTTTTTT
CDR3: CASSTRGAANEKLFF
V: TRBV11-2
D: .
size: many
J: TRBJ1-4
length: 15

DNA: TGTGCCAGCCATCACCCCCGCGGACAGGGCAATCAGCCCCAGCATTTT
CDR3: CASHHPRGQGNQPQHF
V: TRBV28
D: TRBD1
size: many
J: TRBJ1-5
length: 16

DNA: TGTGCCAGCAGCTTGGGCAGGGGGGGGACTGAAGCTTTCTTT
CDR3: CASSLGRGGTEAFF
V: TRBV5-6
D: TRBD1
size: few
J: TRBJ1-1
length: 14

DNA: TGTGCCAGCAGTTACGATGGGCTGACCTCTGGAAACACCATATATTTT
CDR3: CASSYDGLTSGNTIYF
V: TRBV6-5
D: .
size: .
J: TRBJ1-3
length: 16

DNA: TGTGCCAGCAGTCAGAAGCATCCAGGACAGGGAGGTACAGATACGCAGTATTTT
CDR3: CASSQKHPGQGGTDTQYF
V: TRBV2
D: TRBD1
size: .
J: TRBJ2-3
length: 18

DNA: TGTGCCAGCAGCCTACGACAGGGTAGCTTGAGGCGCACTGAAGCTTTCTTT
CDR3: CASSLRQGSLRRTEAFF
V: TRBV5-6
D: TRBD1
size: many
J: TRBJ1-1
length: 17

DNA: TGTGCCAGCAGCTTAGGAGGGACAGGACAAGAGACCCAGTACTTC
CDR3: CASSLGGTGQETQYF
V: TRBV11-3
D: TRBD1
size: many
J: TRBJ2-5
length: 15

DNA: TGTGCCAGCAGCTTGTCCGCAGGGCCCTACGAGCAGTACTTC
CDR3: CASSLSAGPYEQYF
V: TRBV5-8
D: .
size: few
J: TRBJ2-7
length: 14

DNA: TGTGCCATCAGCGGGACAGGGGGCCGAGACTATGGCTACACCTTC
CDR3: CAISGTGGRDYGYTF
V: TRBV10-3
D: TRBD1
size: few
J: TRBJ1-2
length: 15

DNA: TGTGCCAGCAGCTTTAACCCAGGGGCGGTCGGGGAGCTGTTTTTT
CDR3: CASSFNPGAVGELFF
V: TRBV5-4
D: .
size: .
J: TRBJ2-2
length: 15

DNA: TGTGCCAGTAGTCCCCAGCAGGGGCGGGGCGAAAAACTGTTTTTT
CDR3: CASSPQQGRGEKLFF
V: TRBV19
D: .
size: many
J: TRBJ1-4
length: 15

DNA: TGCGCCAGCAGCTTGGCCGAGGGAAACACTGAAGCTTTCTTT
CDR3: CASSLAEGNTEAFF
V: TRBV5-1
D: .
size: .
J: TRBJ1-1
length: 14

DNA: TGCAGTGCTAGAGACTCGTCACAGGGGGGGTATCAGCCCCAGCATTTT
CDR3: CSARDSSQGGYQPQHF
V: TRBV20-1
D: TRBD1
size: .
J: TRBJ1-5
length: 16

DNA: TGTGCCAGCAGCTTAATGGGAACCCCCCAGCATTTT
CDR3: CASSLMGTPQHF
V: TRBV7-2
D: .
size: many
J: TRBJ1-5
length: 12

DNA: TGTGCCAGCAGACAGGCAGAGCCTACTCCCCAGCATTTT
CDR3: CASRQAEPTPQHF
V: TRBV6-1
D: .
size: many
J: TRBJ1-5
length: 13

DNA: TGTGCCAGCAGTTTAGCGGGACAGGTCTATGGCTACACCTTC
CDR3: CASSLAGQVYGYTF
V: TRBV12-3/TRBV12-4
D: TRBD1
size: many
J: TRBJ1-2
length: 14

DNA: TGTGCCAGCAGCCGAGGAGGGCTAGGGGGGAAAAGCAATCAGCCCCAGCATTTT
CDR3: CASSRGGLGGKSNQPQHF
V: TRBV7-2
D: .
size: few
J: TRBJ1-5
length: 18

DNA: TGTGCCACCAGGGGTGAGCCTGACGGGTACGAGCAGTACTTC
CDR3: CATRGEPDGYEQYF
V: TRBV15
D: .
size: .
J: TRBJ2-7
length: 14

DNA: TGTGCCAGCAGCCCACCGGAGAGCACTGAAGCTTTCTTT
CDR3: CASSPPESTEAFF
V: TRBV7-9
D: .
size: few
J: TRBJ1-1
length: 13

DNA: TGTGCCAGCAGTTACTCGAGAGGACCGTTAACTGAAGCTTTCTTT
CDR3: CASSYSRGPLTEAFF
V: TRBV6-5
D: .
size: .
J: TRBJ1-1
length: 15

DNA: TGTGCCAGCCAGGGACTTTCGCGTACGCAGTATTTT
CDR3: CASQGLSRTQYF
V: TRBV19
D: .
size: few
J: TRBJ2-3
length: 12

DNA: TGCAGCGTTGAAGACAGGAGTGGAGCGGGATCCACAGATACGCAGTATTTT
CDR3: CSVEDRSGAGSTDTQYF
V: TRBV29-1
D: TRBD2
size: few
J: TRBJ2-3
length: 17

DNA: TGTGCCAGCAGTTTAGACAGGGCGAGATCCTCATGGAACACTGAAGCTTTCTTT
CDR3: CASSLDRARSSWNTEAFF
V: TRBV28
D: TRBD1
size: many
J: TRBJ1-1
length: 18

DNA: TGTGCCTGGACACAGGGGGCGGACACTGAAGCTTTCTTT
CDR3: CAWTQGADTEAFF
V: TRBV30
D: TRBD1
size: few
J: TRBJ1-1
length: 13

DNA: TGTGCCAGCAGCTCCCAGGGCACGCTCCCCGGGGCCAACGTCCTGACTTTC
CDR3: CASSSQGTLPGANVLTF
V: TRBV11-2
D: .
size: .
J: TRBJ2-6
length: 17

DNA: TGTGCCAGCAGTCTGGGAGAGAACACTGAAGCTTTCTTT
CDR3: CASSLGENTEAFF
V: TRBV7-9
D: .
size: many
J: TRBJ1-1
length: 13